Below, one T cell receptor (beta chain) is given with its context. This sample stems from a study of T cells expressing NK-cell markers. TCRdb processed the 5' RACE reads again and assigns one entry to each CDR3 protein, with no DNA. This specimen shows about 460,000 distinct CDR3 sequences; the ten leading clones hold over 1.3%. This CDR3 is built from 13 residues. Germline values: CDR1 MNHEY, CDR2 SMNVEV (reference sequence). The chain employs TRBV27 and TRBJ2-5; TCRdb's D call, TRBD1, is unchecked because there is no DNA. Input material: blood T cells: a sorted CD56 or NKG2C T cell subset, CD4+ or CD8+ T cells, or bulk PBMC T cells (not recorded which). The receptor's source is a woman aged 50 to 60 in good health. CDR3 in amino acids: CASSTGPQETQYF.